The text below deals with one T cell receptor (beta chain). This record comes from a study of blood T cell repertoires in COVID-19. In the study overall: Samples came from the United States, Italy and Spain, spanning acute and convalescent COVID-19. T cells, B-cell-depleted T cells, or PBMCs supplied cDNA or gDNA.

Per the authors' pipeline: It was from reference gene primer amplification that nucleated cell counts were estimated. Produced via immunoSEQ multiplex PCR; TCRdb's table is partial and in-frame only. That table gives V, J and clone size, and the DNA gave D and trimming. Counted here are more than 250,000 clones, approximately 91% occurring once; the ten biggest clones make up about 0.65%. The CDR3 loop spans 17 amino acids. J lost 0 bases, V lost 1 base, and 9 bases had no gene match. The germline CDR1 and CDR2 sequences are SGHVS and FQNEAQ. Material: peripheral blood. J is TRBJ2-7 and V is TRBV7-8, with TRBD2 identical over 7 bases. The sequence derives from a human donor in a cohort sampled during active COVID-19. In nucleotides, the CDR3 is TGTGCCAGCAGCTTAGTCCCTCGCAGGACTAGCTCCTACGAGCAGTACTTC. Amino acid sequence: CASSLVPRRTSSYEQYF.